This entry lists 30 T cell receptor beta chains sequenced from one sample in a study of cytomegalovirus exposure and HLA in healthy donors. The PCR employed 60 Vbeta primers together with 13 Jbeta primers. The data were produced by immunoSEQ multiplex PCR, yet TCRdb's version contains in-frame clones alone and is incomplete. Of 120,000 to 150,000 clones listed, 79% are singletons. Sample: PBMCs. The receptors shown here come from a woman in her forties in good health and CMV-seropositive.

The J gene is TRBJ2-7, the V gene TRBV6-8; 7 bases fit TRBD1. The CDR3 extends over 15 amino acids. The ends lost 6 bases at V and 1 base at J; junction bases unmatched: 9. CDR1 and CDR2 from the germline V gene are MNHGY and SAAAGT. CDR3 residues: CASRGTVPGSYEQYF. Written as DNA, the CDR3 is TGTGCCAGCAGGGGGACAGTTCCTGGATCCTACGAGCAGTACTTC.

In its sample, this clone was seen a few times. The rearrangement links TRBV6-6 to TRBJ2-7; D not resolved. CDR1 and CDR2 from the germline V gene are MNHNY and SVGAGI (reference sequence). The CDR3 length is 14 residues. Trimming removed 0 bases from V and 0 bases from J, with 6 bases in between. The CDR3 DNA reads as TGTGCCAGCAGTTACTCTACTATCTCCTACGAGCAGTACTTC. Its translation: CASSYSTISYEQYF.

The chain uses TRBV29-1 and TRBJ1-2; 8 bases are a match to TRBD1. The CDR3 has 12 amino acids. Trimming removed 4 bases from V and 4 bases from J; junction bases left unmatched: 2. Germline-derived CDR1 and CDR2 are SQVTM and ANQGSEA. The CDR3 here is CSVGGQGYGYTF. The CDR3 DNA follows: TGCAGCGTTGGTGGACAGGGCTATGGCTACACCTTC. Filled out from reference TRBV29-1 and TRBJ1-2, the complete variable domain reads SAVISQKPSRDICQRGTSLTIQCQVDSQVTMMFWYRQQPGQSLTLIATANQGSEATYESGFVIDKFPISRPNLTFSTLTVSNMSPEDSSIYLCSVGGQGYGYTFGSGTRLTVV.

A single count supports this clone. The rearrangement links TRBV7-9 to TRBJ2-2, with D possibly being TRBD1 (5 bases). From germline, CDR1 is SEHNR and CDR2 FQNEAQ (reference sequence). Deletions cut 2 bases from V and 6 bases from J, with 7 bases between. The CDR3 sequence is 13 residues long. CDR3 bases: TGTGCCAGCAGCTTATTAGGGGCCGGGGAGCTGTTTTTT. The encoded protein is CASSLLGAGELFF.

This clone was found once. This chain links TRBV5-1 with TRBJ1-1; no firm D call. Trimming took off 1 base at V and 1 base at J, with 5 bases between the two ends. This CDR3 contains 13 residues. Germline values: CDR1 SGHRS, CDR2 YFSETQ. The CDR3 nucleotides read TGCGCCAGCAGCTTGCACGGGAACACTGAAGCTTTCTTT. Its translation: CASSLHGNTEAFF.

The J gene is TRBJ2-2, the V gene TRBV9; TRBD2 matches at 11 bases. The germline V gene encodes CDR1 SGDLS and CDR2 YYNGEE. J was trimmed by 5 bases and V by 4 bases; bases with no gene match: 4. The CDR3 covers 15 residues. The CDR3 sequence: CASSTGLAVTGELFF. The CDR3 region has the DNA TGTGCCAGCAGCACGGGACTAGCGGTTACCGGGGAGCTGTTTTTT.

The rearrangement links TRBV2 to TRBJ1-2, with D uncertain. V was cut by 2 bases and J by 4 bases, with 11 bases left in between. Germline CDR1 SNHLY, CDR2 FYNNEI. The CDR3 extends over 14 amino acids. The CDR3 DNA reads as TGTGCCAGCAGTGAAAGGCAGCTAGGCTATGGCTACACCTTC. Encoded protein: CASSERQLGYGYTF. The full variable domain, with the rest looked up from reference TRBV2 and TRBJ1-2, is EPEVTQTPSHQVTQMGQEVILRCVPISNHLYFYWYRQILGQKVEFLVSFYNNEISEKSEIFDDQFSVERPDGSNFTLKIRSTKLEDSAMYFCASSERQLGYGYTFGSGTRLTVV.

The CDR3 DNA reads as TGCAGCGTTGAAGACCGGACAGGAACGGATTCACCCCTCCACTTT. Translation gives CSVEDRTGTDSPLHF. The chain recombines TRBV29-1 with TRBJ1-6; TRBD1 agrees at 7 bases. CDR1 SQVTM and CDR2 ANQGSEA come from the germline V gene. V was clipped by 0 bases and J by 8 bases; unmatched bases: 7. The length of the CDR3 is 15 residues.

CDR3 protein: CASSALAGPQHF. CDR3 sequence (DNA): TGTGCCAGCAGTGCCCTAGCAGGGCCCCAGCATTTT. The chain is built from TRBV6-1 and TRBJ1-5; the D is unclear. The CDR3 extends over 12 amino acids. Germline loops: CDR1 MNHNS, CDR2 SASEGT. With 4 bases removed from V and 9 bases from J, the gap between germline ends came to 10 bases.

The chain combines TRBV27 with TRBJ2-2; no clear D. V dropped 6 bases and J dropped 3 bases, with 14 bases sitting between them. The CDR3 is 15 amino acids. Germline V lookup: CDR1 MNHEY, CDR2 SMNVEV (reference sequence). CDR3 region: CASSLAGRDTGELFF. In DNA, the CDR3 is TGTGCCAGCAGCCTGGCTGGCCGGGACACCGGGGAGCTGTTTTTT.

The chain employs TRBV23-1 and TRBJ1-5; maybe TRBD1 (5 bases). TRBV23-1 is placed among ORFs of uncertain function. There are 14 residues in the CDR3. V shed 1 base and J shed 9 bases, with 13 bases lying between them. The CDR3 reads CASSQWRGVWPQHF. CDR3 nucleotide sequence: TGCGCCAGCAGTCAATGGCGGGGCGTTTGGCCCCAGCATTTT.

This chain uses TRBV10-2 with TRBJ2-7; 7 nucleotides align to TRBD1. The CDR3 sequence is 14 residues long. V shed 2 bases, J shed 7 bases, and the junction held 8 bases outside the gene matches. CDR1 is WSHSY and CDR2 is SAAADI in the germline V gene. CDR3 region: CASSEGTVRGEQYF. In DNA, the CDR3 is TGCGCCAGCAGTGAGGGGACAGTCCGAGGAGAGCAGTACTTC.

The chain couples TRBV30 to TRBJ1-1, with a possible D match to TRBD1 (6 bases). Between the trimmed V and J ends, which lost 2 bases and 11 bases, there was a span of 12 bases. This CDR3 is built from 11 residues. The germline gives CDR1 GTSNPN, CDR2 SVGIG (reference sequence). CDR3 region: CAWSPRGEAFF. CDR3 nucleotides: TGTGCCTGGAGTCCCAGGGGTGAGGCTTTCTTT.

V usage is TRBV5-6 and J usage is TRBJ2-7, with 7 bases aligning to TRBD2. The V and J ends lost 0 bases and 3 bases, in that order; junction bases with no gene match: 6. The CDR3 covers 15 residues. Germline V gene lookup returns CDR1 SGHDT and CDR2 YYEEEE. Written as DNA, the CDR3 is TGTGCCAGCAGCTTGGCTGCGCTAGCGGTCTACGAGCAGTACTTC. The encoded protein is CASSLAALAVYEQYF. Variable domain in full (rest from reference TRBV5-6 and TRBJ2-7): DAGVTQSPTHLIKTRGQQVTLRCSPKSGHDTVSWYQQALGQGPQFIFQYYEEEERQRGNFPDRFSGHQFPNYSSELNVNALLLGDSALYLCASSLAALAVYEQYFGPGTRLTVT.

This chain links TRBV28 with TRBJ1-1; no definite D call. The V gene lost 4 bases and the J gene lost 0 bases, with 9 bases spanning the gap. The CDR3 is 14 residues long. Germline V gene data show CDR1 as MDHEN and CDR2 as SYDVKM. CDR3 residues: CASSSYPMNTEAFF. As DNA, the CDR3 is TGTGCCAGCAGTTCCTATCCCATGAACACTGAAGCTTTCTTT.

The chain links TRBV5-1 to TRBJ1-3; maybe TRBD1 (6 bases). Trimming took 0 bases from V and 2 from J, leaving 9 bases between them. This CDR3 spans 15 amino acids. Germline V CDR1 and CDR2: SGHRS, YFSETQ. Here the CDR3 reads CASSLGPGAGNTIYF. In DNA form, the CDR3 reads TGCGCCAGCAGCTTGGGTCCAGGGGCTGGAAACACCATATATTTT.

The chain is built from TRBV6-5 and TRBJ1-2, with D unclear. Trimming pared 2 bases from V and 7 bases from J, leaving 17 bases between. The CDR3 is 15 amino acids. CDR1 and CDR2 from the germline V gene are MNHEY and SVGAGI. CDR3 loop: CASSYPGEALSGYTF. The CDR3 DNA follows: TGTGCCAGCAGTTACCCTGGGGAGGCCTTGTCTGGCTACACCTTC.

This clone appeared a single time. The chain couples TRBV19 to TRBJ1-2, with D possibly matching TRBD1 (6 bases). Trimming pared 5 bases from V and 0 bases from J, leaving 22 bases between. Per the germline V gene, CDR1 is LNHDA and CDR2 is SQIVND (reference sequence). CDR3 length equals 18 residues. CDR3 sequence (DNA): TGTGCCAGTAGTGCGAACCACGGACAGACACTAACTAACTATGGCTACACCTTC. Translated, it gives CASSANHGQTLTNYGYTF.

The chain combines TRBV7-2 with TRBJ1-5; 7 bases line up with TRBD1. CDR1 is SGHTA, CDR2 FQGNSA, per germline. The CDR3 is 15 residues long. The ends lost 4 bases at V and 2 bases at J; junction bases unmatched: 5. This CDR3 is CASSSYGTGNQPQHF. In nucleotides, the CDR3 is TGTGCCAGCAGCTCGTACGGGACAGGCAATCAGCCCCAGCATTTT. The variable domain in full, with the rest retrieved from reference TRBV7-2 and TRBJ1-5, is GAGVSQSPSNKVTEKGKDVELRCDPISGHTALYWYRQSLGQGLEFLIYFQGNSAPDKSGLPSDRFSAERTGGSVSTLTIQRTQQEDSAVYLCASSSYGTGNQPQHFGDGTRLSIL.

This clone was recorded a few times. The rearrangement links TRBV18 to TRBJ1-2; TRBD1 is a possible D gene (6 bases). The CDR3 has 14 amino acids. The ends were cut back, 2 bases at V and 7 bases at J, with 14 bases in the middle. Germline V gene sequence: CDR1 KGHSH, CDR2 LQKENI. The CDR3 reads CASSPERQGSGYTF. The CDR3 coding sequence is TGTGCCAGCTCACCAGAGCGCCAGGGGAGTGGCTACACCTTC. Combining the CDR3 with reference TRBV18 and TRBJ1-2 gives the whole variable domain NAGVMQNPRHLVRRRGQEARLRCSPMKGHSHVYWYRQLPEEGLKFMVYLQKENIIDESGMPKERFSAEFPKEGPSILRIQQVVRGDSAAYFCASSPERQGSGYTFGSGTRLTVV.

This sequence joins TRBV2 and TRBJ2-3; 12 bases fit TRBD2. J was trimmed by 2 bases and V by 0 bases; bases with no gene match: 12. From germline, CDR1 is SNHLY and CDR2 FYNNEI. The CDR3 has 20 residues. The CDR3 DNA reads TGTGCCAGCAGTGAAGCGGGTCCGGGACTAGCGGGCCTCATCACAGATACGCAGTATTTT. It yields the protein CASSEAGPGLAGLITDTQYF.

This sequence joins TRBV5-4 and TRBJ2-2, with D possibly being TRBD1 (5 bases). The J call could be wrong; TRBJ1-4 is a better fit for the DNA end. This CDR3 has 14 amino acids. The germline V gene encodes CDR1 SGHNT and CDR2 YYREEE (reference sequence). CDR3 loop: CASSQSRDYKKLFF. The CDR3, as DNA: TGTGCCAGCAGCCAGAGCCGGGACTACAAAAAACTGTTTTTT.

CDR3 DNA: TGTGCCAGCAGTGATTTTAGTGGGCTTACCTATGGCTACACCTTC. Translation: CASSDFSGLTYGYTF. The chain recombines TRBV2 with TRBJ1-2, with D hard to call. The CDR3 has 15 amino acids. Trimming took off 3 bases at V and 4 bases at J, with 15 bases between the two ends. Germline CDR1 SNHLY, CDR2 FYNNEI. The full variable domain, with the rest looked up from reference TRBV2 and TRBJ1-2, is EPEVTQTPSHQVTQMGQEVILRCVPISNHLYFYWYRQILGQKVEFLVSFYNNEISEKSEIFDDQFSVERPDGSNFTLKIRSTKLEDSAMYFCASSDFSGLTYGYTFGSGTRLTVV.

The chain has TRBV6-6 and TRBJ2-1; D call uncertain. V lost 1 base, J lost 0 bases, and 7 bases lay in between. In germline, CDR1 is MNHNY, CDR2 SVGAGI (reference sequence). The CDR3 spans 15 residues. The CDR3 reads CASSYLSVSYNEQFF. CDR3 nucleotide sequence: TGTGCCAGCAGTTACTTGAGTGTCTCCTACAATGAGCAGTTCTTC.

The V gene is TRBV7-7, the J gene TRBJ2-1, with 13 bases aligning to TRBD2. The CDR3 has 16 amino acids. Unmatched junction bases numbered 10, after V lost 4 bases and J lost 10 bases. Germline assignment: CDR1 SSHAT and CDR2 FNYEAQ (reference sequence). CDR3 amino acids: CASSSGLAGASREQFF. Here the CDR3 DNA reads TGTGCCAGCAGCTCCGGACTAGCGGGGGCCTCGAGGGAGCAGTTCTTC.

The V and J genes are TRBV18 and TRBJ1-4; D gene uncertain. Germline CDR1 is KGHSH and CDR2 is LQKENI. The CDR3 is 16 amino acids. V lost 3 bases, J lost 0 bases, and 11 bases lay in between. CDR3 residues: CASSPIAGTTNEKLFF. CDR3 DNA sequence: TGTGCCAGCTCACCTATCGCCGGGACAACTAATGAAAAACTGTTTTTT. Based on the CDR3 plus reference TRBV18 and TRBJ1-4, the full variable domain is NAGVMQNPRHLVRRRGQEARLRCSPMKGHSHVYWYRQLPEEGLKFMVYLQKENIIDESGMPKERFSAEFPKEGPSILRIQQVVRGDSAAYFCASSPIAGTTNEKLFFGSGTQLSVL.

The chain links TRBV7-9 to TRBJ2-7, with D possibly TRBD2 on 5 matching bases. This CDR3 contains 15 residues. V shed 5 bases and J shed 0 bases, with 14 bases lying between them. Germline V lookup: CDR1 SEHNR, CDR2 FQNEAQ (reference sequence). CDR3 DNA sequence: TGTGCCAGCAGCGCCCGAGCGGATAGCTCCTACGAGCAGTACTTC. Its translation: CASSARADSSYEQYF.

The rearrangement joins TRBV28 to TRBJ2-1; 9 bases align to TRBD2. The CDR3 has 14 amino acids. Germline loops: CDR1 MDHEN, CDR2 SYDVKM. V trimming: 5 bases; J trimming: 6 bases; junction bases outside the gene matches: 5. CDR3 nucleotide sequence: TGTGCCAGCAGTCCCCCTAGCGGGGTCAATGAGCAGTTCTTC. It specifies CASSPPSGVNEQFF.

This clone turned up a few times. The chain carries TRBV5-5 and TRBJ2-3; D is unclear. Trimming removed 2 bases at V and 0 bases at J, with 10 bases between. The CDR3 is 15 residues long. The V gene's germline CDR1 is SGHKS and CDR2 YYEKEE (reference sequence). In DNA form, the CDR3 reads TGTGCCAGCAGCTTCTTCACCCTAAGCACAGATACGCAGTATTTT. Translating it yields CASSFFTLSTDTQYF.

This clone has just a few counts. The chain employs TRBV10-3 and TRBJ1-2, with 8 positions matching TRBD1. J was trimmed by 2 bases and V by 3 bases; bases with no gene match: 5. The CDR3 consists of 15 residues. Germline V CDR1 and CDR2: ENHRY, SYGVKD. Here the CDR3 DNA reads TGTGCCATCAGTGACCCTCGGACAGGGAACTATGGCTACACCTTC. This sequence encodes CAISDPRTGNYGYTF.